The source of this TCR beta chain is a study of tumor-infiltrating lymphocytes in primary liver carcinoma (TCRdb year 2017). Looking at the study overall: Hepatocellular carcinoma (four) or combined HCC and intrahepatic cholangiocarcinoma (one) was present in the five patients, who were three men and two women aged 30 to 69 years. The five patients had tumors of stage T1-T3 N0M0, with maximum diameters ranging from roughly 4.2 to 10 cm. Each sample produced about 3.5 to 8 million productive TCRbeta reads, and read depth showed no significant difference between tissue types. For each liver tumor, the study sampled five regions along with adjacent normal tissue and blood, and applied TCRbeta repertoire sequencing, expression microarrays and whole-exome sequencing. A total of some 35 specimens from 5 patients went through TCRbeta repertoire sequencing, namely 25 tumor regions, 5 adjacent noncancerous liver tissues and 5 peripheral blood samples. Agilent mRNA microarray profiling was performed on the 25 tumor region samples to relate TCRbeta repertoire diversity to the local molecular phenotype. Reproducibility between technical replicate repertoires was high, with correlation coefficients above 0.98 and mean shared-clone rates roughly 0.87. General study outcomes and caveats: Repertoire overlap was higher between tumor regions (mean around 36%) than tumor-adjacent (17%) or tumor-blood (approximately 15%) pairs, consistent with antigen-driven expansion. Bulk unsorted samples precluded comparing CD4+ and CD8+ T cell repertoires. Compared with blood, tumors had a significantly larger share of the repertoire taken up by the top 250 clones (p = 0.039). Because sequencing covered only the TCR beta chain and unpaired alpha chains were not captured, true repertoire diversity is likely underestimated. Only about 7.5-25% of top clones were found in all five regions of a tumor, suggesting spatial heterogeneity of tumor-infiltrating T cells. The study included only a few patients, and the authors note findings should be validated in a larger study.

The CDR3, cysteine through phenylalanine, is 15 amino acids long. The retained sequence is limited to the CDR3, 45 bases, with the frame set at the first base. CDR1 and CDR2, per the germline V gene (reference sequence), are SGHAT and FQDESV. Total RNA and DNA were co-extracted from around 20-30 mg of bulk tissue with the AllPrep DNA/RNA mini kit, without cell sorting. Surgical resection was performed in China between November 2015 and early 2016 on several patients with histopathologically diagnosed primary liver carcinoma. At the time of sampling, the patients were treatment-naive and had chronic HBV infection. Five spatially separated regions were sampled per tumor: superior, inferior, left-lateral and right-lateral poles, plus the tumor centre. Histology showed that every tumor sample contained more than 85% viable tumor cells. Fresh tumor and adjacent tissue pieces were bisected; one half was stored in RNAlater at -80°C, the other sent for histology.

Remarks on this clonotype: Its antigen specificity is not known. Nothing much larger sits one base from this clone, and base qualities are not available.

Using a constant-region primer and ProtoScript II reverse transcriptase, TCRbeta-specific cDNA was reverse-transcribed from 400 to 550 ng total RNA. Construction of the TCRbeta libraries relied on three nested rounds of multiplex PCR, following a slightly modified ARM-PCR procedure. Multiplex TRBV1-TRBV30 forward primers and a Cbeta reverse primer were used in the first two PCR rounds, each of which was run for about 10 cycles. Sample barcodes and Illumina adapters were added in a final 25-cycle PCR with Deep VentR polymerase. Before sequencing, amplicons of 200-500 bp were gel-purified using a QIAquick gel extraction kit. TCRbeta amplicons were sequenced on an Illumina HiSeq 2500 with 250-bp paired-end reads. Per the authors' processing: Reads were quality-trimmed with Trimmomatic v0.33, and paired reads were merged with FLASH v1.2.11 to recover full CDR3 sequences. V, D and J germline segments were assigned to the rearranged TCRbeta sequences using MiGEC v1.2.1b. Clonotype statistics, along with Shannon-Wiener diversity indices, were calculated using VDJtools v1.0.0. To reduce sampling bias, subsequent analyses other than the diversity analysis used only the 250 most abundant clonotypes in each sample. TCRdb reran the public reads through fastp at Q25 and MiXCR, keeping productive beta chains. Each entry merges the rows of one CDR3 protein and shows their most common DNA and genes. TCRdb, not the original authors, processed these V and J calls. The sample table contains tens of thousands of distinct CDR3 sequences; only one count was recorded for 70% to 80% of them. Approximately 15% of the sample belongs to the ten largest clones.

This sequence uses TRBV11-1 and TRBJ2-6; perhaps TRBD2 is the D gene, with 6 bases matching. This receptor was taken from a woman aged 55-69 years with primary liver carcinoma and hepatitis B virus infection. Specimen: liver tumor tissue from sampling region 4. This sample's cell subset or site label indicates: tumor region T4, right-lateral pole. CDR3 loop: CESNPSGAGANVLTF. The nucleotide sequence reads TGTGAAAGCAACCCCTCGGGGGCTGGGGCCAACGTCCTGACTTTC.